This T cell receptor beta chain appears in the sequencing data of a study of T cell changes during pregnancy in multiple sclerosis. Trimming at V came to 10 bases and at J to 4 bases, leaving 8 bases not matched to a gene. CDR3 size: 13 residues. From germline, CDR1 is MNHEY and CDR2 SMNVEV (reference sequence). Method: immunoSEQ multiplex PCR; TCRdb's copy keeps in-frame clones and lacks some. This sample carries around 50,000 clones, about 91% of them seen once, and the ten largest clones take about 1%. The clonotype was recovered from a female donor in good health, enrolled as a control in a pregnancy study. The sequencing here drew on peripheral blood, taken after pregnancy. V usage is TRBV27 and J usage is TRBJ1-1; TRBD1 aligns across 8 bases. The CDR3 loop reads CATRDTGGTEAFF. The CDR3 DNA reads TGTGCCACCAGGGATACAGGGGGCACTGAAGCTTTCTTT.